The rows below give T cell receptor beta chains drawn from one sample of a study of blood T cells in healthy people across ages. In TCRdb, the 5' RACE reads were re-called with MiXCR into one record per CDR3 protein. Among about 800,000 distinct CDR3 sequences listed, roughly 50% were seen once. The sample comprised blood. These TCRs come from a man aged 25 to 40 in good health. Each CDR3 is given with its conserved first and last residue. The D gene is left open where the match is weak. Where a row states a size, it is once, few, many or the class of an expanded clone; other rows omit it.

CDR3 DNA | CDR3 protein | J gene | V gene | D gene | clone size
TGCAGCGTTTCCTGGATGGGGGATACGCAGTATTTT | CSVSWMGDTQYF | TRBJ2-3 | TRBV29-1 | - | -
TGTGCCAGCACCGGAGGACTTTTGGAGACCCAGTACTTC | CASTGGLLETQYF | TRBJ2-5 | TRBV6-2/TRBV6-3 | - | many
TGTGCCAGCAGTTATCGGGCGGCCCAGGTGCATGAAAAACTGTTTTTT | CASSYRAAQVHEKLFF | TRBJ1-4 | TRBV6-2/TRBV6-3 | - | -
TGTGCCAGCCAGATTGACAGGGGCGAAGAGACCCAGTACTTC | CASQIDRGEETQYF | TRBJ2-5 | TRBV6-1 | TRBD1 | -
TGTGCCACCAGTGCCTCATCACCCGGGAGCAGGGACCGGGAAAAACTGTTTTTT | CATSASSPGSRDREKLFF | TRBJ1-4 | TRBV24-1 | - | -
TGTGCCAGCTATAAAGCGGGATCACCCCTCCACTTT | CASYKAGSPLHF | TRBJ1-6 | TRBV28 | - | -
TGTGCCAGCAGCCCCGGGGGGGGGAGGCAAGCTTTCTTT | CASSPGGGRQAFF | TRBJ1-1 | TRBV3-1 | - | -
TGTGCCAGCTCACCCCCAGGGACTAGCGGCTACGAGCAGTACTTC | CASSPPGTSGYEQYF | TRBJ2-7 | TRBV18 | TRBD2 | many
TGTGCCAGCGGCCCCGGGGCCAACACTGAAGCTTTCTTT | CASGPGANTEAFF | TRBJ1-1 | TRBV28 | - | -
TGCAGTGCTAGGGTTTCGGGTTTAAATCAGCCCCAGCATTTT | CSARVSGLNQPQHF | TRBJ1-5 | TRBV20-1 | - | -
TGCAGTACCAGGGGCGCGGGCACCCAAGAGACCCAGTACTTC | CSTRGAGTQETQYF | TRBJ2-5 | TRBV20-1 | - | -
TGTGCCACCAGTGATACTAGACAAGAGACCCAGTACTTC | CATSDTRQETQYF | TRBJ2-5 | TRBV24-1 | - | -
TGTGCCAGCAGTTACTCGATGGGTCCCGCGACCTACGAGCAGTACTTC | CASSYSMGPATYEQYF | TRBJ2-7 | TRBV6-5 | - | few
TGTGCCATCAGTGAAGTCCTAGCGGGAGTGTTTACGCAGTATTTT | CAISEVLAGVFTQYF | TRBJ2-3 | TRBV10-3 | TRBD2 | -
TGCAGTGCTAGAGCCAGCGGGAGATTTTACAATGAGCAGTTCTTC | CSARASGRFYNEQFF | TRBJ2-1 | TRBV20-1 | TRBD2 | -
TGCAGTGCTAGACCTGGGGGGGTGTACGAGCAGTACTTC | CSARPGGVYEQYF | TRBJ2-7 | TRBV20-1 | TRBD2 | -
TGCGCCAGCAGCTTCAATCCGGGACAGGAGTATGGCTACACCTTC | CASSFNPGQEYGYTF | TRBJ1-2 | TRBV5-1 | TRBD1 | -
TGTGCCACCAGCAGAGGTGGGGGGGAGTGGGTCTACAATGAGCAGTTCTTC | CATSRGGGEWVYNEQFF | TRBJ2-1 | TRBV15 | TRBD2 | -
TGTGCCAGCAGCCCTAGAACGGGCTCAGCCAAAAACATTCAGTACTTC | CASSPRTGSAKNIQYF | TRBJ2-4 | TRBV3-1 | - | -
TGCAGTGCTAGAATCGGTGTATACAATGAGCAGTTCTTC | CSARIGVYNEQFF | TRBJ2-1 | TRBV20-1 | - | few
TGTGCCAGCAGCCCCTGGGGCCGGGGTGAGCAGTTCTTC | CASSPWGRGEQFF | TRBJ2-1 | TRBV3-1 | - | -
TGTGCCAGCAGTGAGGGACTAGAGTACAATGAGCAGTTCTTC | CASSEGLEYNEQFF | TRBJ2-1 | TRBV2 | TRBD2 | few